The T cell receptor beta chain described here comes from a study of T cells in Graves' hyperthyroidism and ophthalmopathy. As for the study in general: The initial diagnosis was the point when peripheral blood was collected, ahead of any treatment. General study points: In the blood, most expanded thyroid clonotypes above 0.001 appeared as well.

The CDR3 regions of TCR beta were amplified from RNA transcripts. HTBI primers were employed in a first-round RT-PCR of the TCR CDR3. TCRdb re-called the multiplex PCR reads with MiXCR, one entry per CDR3 protein. The sample consists of 500,000 to 650,000 distinct CDR3 sequences, about 14% of them appearing once. CDR1 is SGHRS and CDR2 is YFSETQ in the germline V gene. The CDR3 spans 12 residues. This clonotype was observed at least ten times. No antigen is known for it. An end of the junction differs from the germline gene, which may be a read error. The diagnoses drew upon clinical symptoms, serum thyroxine and TRAb, thyroid ultrasound and orbital computed tomography. Fresh 10 ml peripheral blood yielded PBMCs.

The chain links TRBV5-1 to TRBJ2-3; the D is unclear. The specimen sequenced was blood. This TCR came from a woman between 50 and 59 years old with Graves' ophthalmopathy. CDR3 in DNA: TGTGCCAGCAGATCCGGCACAGATACGCAGTATTTT. Residues: CASRSGTDTQYF.